This T cell receptor (beta chain) was sequenced for a study of human T cells and chemical hapten exposure (dated by TCRdb to the early 2020s). About the full investigation: Libraries were pooled for sequencing, and variation in per-sample TCR yields was attributed mainly to small differences in library volumes within the pool. In alopecia patients, the study followed how the peripheral blood TCR repertoire changed in vivo over primary and secondary sensitization to diphenylcyclopropenone (DPC), a hapten. From each blood RNA sample, both TCR alpha and TCR beta chains were sequenced.

This clonotype was recorded at least ten times. The specificity of this receptor is unknown. No per-base quality is available; no much larger clone lies one base away. Sample time point, as interpreted from the label and publication: healthy volunteer bleed at 2 weeks. Total RNA was extracted from unfractionated whole blood that had been collected in Tempus Blood RNA tubes. About 5 healthy volunteers served as TCR sequencing controls and were bled at day 0, 2 weeks and 6 weeks. CDR1 and CDR2 were assigned from the germline V gene as SGDLS and YYNGEE. Trimmed from V: 4 bases; trimmed from J: 10 bases; junction bases lacking a gene match: 13. Its CDR3 holds 15 amino acids, cysteine through phenylalanine. Of all the DNA, just the CDR3 is kept, 45 bases in frame from base 1. Library preparation employed RACE. For sequencing, a NextSeq 500 was employed. During library preparation, unique molecular identifiers were attached to individual cDNA molecules so that TCRs could be counted quantitatively and reproducibly. The source study handled its data this way. The median number of TCRs per sample was roughly 98,000, ranging from about 20,000 to 700,000. The Decombinator software suite was used to annotate V, J and CDR3 in the TCR reads. For PS versus PT1 abundance plots, all samples were subsampled to the same number of TCRs (28,000). Expanded TCRs were defined as absent before sensitization and observed at least eight times at the 2-week time point. The public reads were reprocessed in TCRdb via fastp at Q25 and MiXCR, keeping in-frame beta chains. One record per CDR3 amino acid sequence lists the most common genes and DNA. These V and J calls rely on TCRdb rather than the paper's analysis. Across this sample there are tens of thousands of distinct CDR3 sequences, with around 4.5% seen only once. Of the sample, around 5.8% is held by the ten largest clones.

Broad study findings and their caveats: No change with DPC sensitization was found in the number of TCRs above 1 in 1000 frequency, and no evidence of global repertoire structure alterations was found. After repeated subsampling, the strength of the expansion versus patch-test correlation and the threshold at which it became significant changed.

The source material was whole blood. Here the chain combines TRBV9 and TRBJ1-4; 7 central bases correspond to TRBD1. The sequence derives from a human donor in good health. Some clones in this sample may be carry-over from other donors' samples. This receptor has the CDR3 CASSSRQGKEGKLFF. The nucleotide sequence is given as TGTGCCAGCAGCTCCCGACAGGGTAAAGAGGGAAAACTGTTTTTT. Reference TRBV9 and TRBJ1-4 proteins supply the regions before and after the CDR3; the full variable domain is: DSGVTQTPKHLITATGQRVTLRCSPRSGDLSVYWYQQSLDQGLQFLIQYYNGEERAKGNILERFSAQQFPDLHSELNLSSLELGDSALYFCASSSRQGKEGKLFFGSGTQLSVL.